This T cell receptor beta chain emerged from a study of shared clonotypes between healthy human individuals. Overall study findings and caveats: Among non-shared clonotypes, generation probabilities were lower than among those shared by all four donors. Rarefaction revealed incomplete sorted-subset sequencing despite large depth. Larger richness was generally estimated for naive than memory subsets.

Looked up from germline, CDR1 is MDHEN and CDR2 is SYDVKM. V was trimmed by 6 bases and J by 1 base, leaving 15 bases between them. The CDR3 is 15 residues long. Measured with immunoSEQ multiplex PCR; TCRdb has only the in-frame clones, and not every one. Among 85,000 to 100,000 clones listed, approximately 70% were seen once. Healthy adults negative for HIV, lacking recent acute infections or vaccinations, served as donors. A word on this clone: Its target is unknown.

This chain joins TRBV28 and TRBJ1-1; D is undetermined. The clonotype originates from a man younger than 45 in good health. Sequencing input: memory CD8+ T cells sorted from blood. The subset is: CD45RO+ cells pooled with CCR7-negative TemRA cells. The CDR3 nucleotides are TGTGCCAGCAGCCCCTCCCTTTATACGAACACTGAAGCTTTCTTT. Its protein product is CASSPSLYTNTEAFF. The variable domain in full, with the rest retrieved from reference TRBV28 and TRBJ1-1, is DVKVTQSSRYLVKRTGEKVFLECVQDMDHENMFWYRQDPGLGLRLIYFSYDVKMKEKGDIPEGYSVSREKKERFSLILESASTNQTSMYLCASSPSLYTNTEAFFGQGTRLTVV.